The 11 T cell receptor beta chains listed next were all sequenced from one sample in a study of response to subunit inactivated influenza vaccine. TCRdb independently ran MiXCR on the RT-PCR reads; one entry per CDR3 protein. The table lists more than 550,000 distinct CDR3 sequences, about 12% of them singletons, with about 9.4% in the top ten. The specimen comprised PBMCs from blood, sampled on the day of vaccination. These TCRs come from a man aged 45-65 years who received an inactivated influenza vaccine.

The CDR3 sequence: CASNLGPNQETQYF. In DNA form, the CDR3 reads TGTGCCAGCAACCTTGGACCGAACCAAGAGACCCAGTACTTC. The V and J genes are TRBV7-9 and TRBJ2-5, with D hard to call. V lost 7 bases, J lost 0 bases, and 12 bases lay in between. Per germline, CDR1 SEHNR and CDR2 FQNEAQ (reference sequence). The CDR3 extends over 14 amino acids. The variable domain in full, with the rest retrieved from reference TRBV7-9 and TRBJ2-5, is DTGVSQNPRHKITKRGQNVTFRCDPISEHNRLYWYRQTLGQGPEFLTYFQNEAQLEKSRLLSDRFSAERPKGSFSTLEIQRTEQGDSAMYLCASNLGPNQETQYFGPGTRLLVL.

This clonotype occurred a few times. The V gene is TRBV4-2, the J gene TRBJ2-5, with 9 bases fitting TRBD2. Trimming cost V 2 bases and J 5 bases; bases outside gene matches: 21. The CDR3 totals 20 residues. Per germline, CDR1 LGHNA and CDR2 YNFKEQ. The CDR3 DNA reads TGTGCCAGCAGCCAAAGTTCTTTATCCTATGGCGGGAGGGCGTTGGAGACCCAGTACTTC. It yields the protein CASSQSSLSYGGRALETQYF.

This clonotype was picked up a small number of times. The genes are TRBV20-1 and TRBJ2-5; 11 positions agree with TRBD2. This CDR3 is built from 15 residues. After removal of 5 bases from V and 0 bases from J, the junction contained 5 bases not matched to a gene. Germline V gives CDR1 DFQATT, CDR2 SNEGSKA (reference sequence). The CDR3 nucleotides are TGCAGTGCTGGCATAGCGGGGGGGTACCAAGAGACCCAGTACTTC. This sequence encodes CSAGIAGGYQETQYF.

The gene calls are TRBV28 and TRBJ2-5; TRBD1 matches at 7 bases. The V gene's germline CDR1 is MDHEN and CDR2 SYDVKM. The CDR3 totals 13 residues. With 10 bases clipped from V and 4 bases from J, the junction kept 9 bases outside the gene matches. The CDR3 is CATNNRGRETQYF. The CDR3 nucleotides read TGTGCCACCAACAACAGGGGAAGAGAGACCCAGTACTTC.

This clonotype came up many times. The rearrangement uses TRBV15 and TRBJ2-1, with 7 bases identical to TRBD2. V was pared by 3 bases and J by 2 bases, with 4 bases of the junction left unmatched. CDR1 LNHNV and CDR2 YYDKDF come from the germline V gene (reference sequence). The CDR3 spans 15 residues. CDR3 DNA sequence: TGTGCCACCAGCAGTTTTCGGGGGGCCTACAATGAGCAGTTCTTC. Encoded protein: CATSSFRGAYNEQFF.

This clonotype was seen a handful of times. The CDR3 reads CASSKTTGFPLHF. CDR3 DNA sequence: TGTGCCAGCAGTAAAACTACAGGGTTCCCCCTCCACTTT. The chain uses TRBV6-6 and TRBJ1-6, with D possibly being TRBD1 (6 bases). The length of the CDR3 is 13 residues. Germline assignment: CDR1 MNHNY and CDR2 SVGAGI (reference sequence). The V end was cut by 5 bases, the J end by 13 bases, with 15 bases between.

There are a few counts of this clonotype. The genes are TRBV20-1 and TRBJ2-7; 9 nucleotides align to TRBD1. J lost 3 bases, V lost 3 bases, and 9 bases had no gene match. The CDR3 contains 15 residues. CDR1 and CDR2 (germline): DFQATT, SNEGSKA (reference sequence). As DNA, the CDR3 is TGCAGTGCTAGCTTCCTGGGACAGGGATACTACGAGCAGTACTTC. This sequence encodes CSASFLGQGYYEQYF.

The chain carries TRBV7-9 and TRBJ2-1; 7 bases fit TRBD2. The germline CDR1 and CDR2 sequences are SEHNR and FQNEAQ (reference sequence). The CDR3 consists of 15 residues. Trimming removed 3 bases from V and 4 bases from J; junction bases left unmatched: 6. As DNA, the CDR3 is TGTGCCAGCAGCTTGGGTTGGGGGGGATACAATGAGCAGTTCTTC. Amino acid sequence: CASSLGWGGYNEQFF.

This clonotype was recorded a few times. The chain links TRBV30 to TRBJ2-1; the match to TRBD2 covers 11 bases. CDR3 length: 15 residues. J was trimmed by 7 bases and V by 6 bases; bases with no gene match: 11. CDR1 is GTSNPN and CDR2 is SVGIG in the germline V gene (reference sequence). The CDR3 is CACKLAGASGNEQFF. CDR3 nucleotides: TGTGCCTGCAAACTAGCGGGAGCTTCGGGAAATGAGCAGTTCTTC. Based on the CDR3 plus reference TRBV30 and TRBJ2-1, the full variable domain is SQTIHQWPATLVQPVGSPLSLECTVEGTSNPNLYWYRQAAGRGLQLLFYSVGIGQISSEVPQNLSASRPQDRQFILSSKKLLLSDSGFYLCACKLAGASGNEQFFGPGTRLTVL.

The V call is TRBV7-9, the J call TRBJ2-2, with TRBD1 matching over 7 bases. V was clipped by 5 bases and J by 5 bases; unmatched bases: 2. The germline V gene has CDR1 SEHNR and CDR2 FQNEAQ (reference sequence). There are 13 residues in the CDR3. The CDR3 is CASSQGQTGELFF. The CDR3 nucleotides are TGTGCCAGCAGCCAGGGACAGACCGGGGAGCTGTTTTTT.

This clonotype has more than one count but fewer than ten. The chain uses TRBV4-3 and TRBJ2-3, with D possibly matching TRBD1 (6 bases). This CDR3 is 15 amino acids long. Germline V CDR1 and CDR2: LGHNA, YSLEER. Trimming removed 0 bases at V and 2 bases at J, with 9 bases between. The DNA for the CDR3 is TGCGCCAGCAGCCAAGACAGGGGATACACAGATACGCAGTATTTT. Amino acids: CASSQDRGYTDTQYF.